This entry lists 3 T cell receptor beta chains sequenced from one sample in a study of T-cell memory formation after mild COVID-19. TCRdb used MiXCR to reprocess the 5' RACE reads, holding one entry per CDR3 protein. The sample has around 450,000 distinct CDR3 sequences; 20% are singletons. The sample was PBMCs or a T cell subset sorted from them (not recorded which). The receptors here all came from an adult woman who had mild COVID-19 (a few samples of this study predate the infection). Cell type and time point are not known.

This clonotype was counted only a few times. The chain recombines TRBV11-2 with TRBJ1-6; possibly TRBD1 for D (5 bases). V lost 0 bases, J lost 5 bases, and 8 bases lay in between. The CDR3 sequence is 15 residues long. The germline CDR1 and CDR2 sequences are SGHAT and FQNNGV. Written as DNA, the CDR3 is TGTGCCAGCAGCTTAGACCGACAGCATAATTCACCCCTCCACTTT. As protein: CASSLDRQHNSPLHF.

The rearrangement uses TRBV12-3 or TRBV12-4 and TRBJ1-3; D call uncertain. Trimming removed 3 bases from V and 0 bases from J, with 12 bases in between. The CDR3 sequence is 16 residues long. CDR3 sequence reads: CASSFHRAGSGNTIYF. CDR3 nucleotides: TGTGCCAGCAGTTTCCATAGGGCGGGCTCTGGAAACACCATATATTTT.

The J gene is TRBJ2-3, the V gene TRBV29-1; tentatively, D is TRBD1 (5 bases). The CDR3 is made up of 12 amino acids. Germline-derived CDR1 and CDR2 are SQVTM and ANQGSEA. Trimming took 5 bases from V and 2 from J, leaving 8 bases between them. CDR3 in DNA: TGCAGCGTTATGACAGACACAGATACGCAGTATTTT. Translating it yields CSVMTDTDTQYF.